Below are 17 T cell receptor beta chains sequenced from a single sample in a study of T-cell reconstitution after alpha-beta-depleted transplantation in children. The authors prepared the TCRbeta library with unique molecular identifiers. TCRdb independently ran MiXCR on the PCR reads; one entry per CDR3 protein. This sample has about a million distinct CDR3 sequences, with less than 30% found just once. This specimen consisted of PBMCs, mostly from graft donor cells, obtained 360 days after TCRalphabeta/CD19-depleted stem cell transplant. The receptor source for this set is a boy under three years old who had a stem cell transplant for SCID, so the T cells may come from the graft donor.

V is TRBV7-6 and J is TRBJ1-2; 7 bases agree with TRBD1. This CDR3 region has 13 residues. CDR1 and CDR2 from the germline V gene are SGHVS and FNYEAQ. J was trimmed by 8 bases and V by 1 base; bases with no gene match: 4. The chain's CDR3 is CASSLGHRGGYTF. DNA for the CDR3: TGTGCCAGCAGCTTAGGCCACAGGGGCGGCTACACCTTC.

This clonotype has ten or more counts. The chain links TRBV7-2 to TRBJ1-2; D call uncertain. The CDR3 is 14 amino acids. Germline V CDR1 and CDR2: SGHTA, FQGNSA. Trimming left V 3 bases short and J 8 bases short, with 16 bases between. The CDR3 DNA is TGTGCCAGCAGCTTCCGTAACGGCCCCCAAGGCTACACCTTC. Protein product: CASSFRNGPQGYTF.

The rearrangement uses TRBV20-1 and TRBJ1-6; 11 bases align to TRBD1. The CDR3 loop spans 15 amino acids. Germline V gene data show CDR1 as DFQATT and CDR2 as SNEGSKA (reference sequence). The junction had 4 bases not matched to a gene; V was cut back by 2 bases and J by 7 bases. CDR3 sequence reads: CSARTRDRGNSPLHF. The CDR3 coding sequence is TGCAGTGCTAGAACCCGGGACAGGGGGAATTCACCCCTCCACTTT.

V gene TRBV5-1 combines with J gene TRBJ1-1, with D uncertain. V shed 7 bases and J shed 9 bases, with 25 bases lying between them. In germline, CDR1 is SGHRS, CDR2 YFSETQ. This CDR3 region has 15 residues. The chain's CDR3 is CASRTVPRASGKAFF. The CDR3 bases are TGCGCCAGCCGCACCGTTCCGCGAGCAAGTGGTAAAGCTTTCTTT.

This chain connects TRBV12-3 or TRBV12-4 to TRBJ1-4; D uncertain. This CDR3 region has 14 residues. V was cut by 1 base and J by 8 bases, with 11 bases left in between. DNA of the CDR3: TGTGCCAGCAGTTTAGGGCGCTTGGGGGAAAAACTGTTTTTT. Its protein product is CASSLGRLGEKLFF.

The V gene is TRBV29-1, the J gene TRBJ1-2; D remains unclear. Trimming cost V 2 bases and J 7 bases, with 11 bases left between them. This CDR3 comprises 12 residues. CDR1 and CDR2 (germline): SQVTM, ANQGSEA. The CDR3 loop reads CSVESGSSGYTF. The CDR3 DNA reads as TGCAGCGTTGAATCCGGCTCGAGTGGCTACACCTTC.

This clonotype was counted only a few times. The CDR3 sequence is CSVEDTGGRTEAFF. The CDR3 coding sequence is TGCAGCGTTGAAGACACGGGAGGGAGGACTGAAGCTTTCTTT. The chain uses TRBV29-1 and TRBJ1-1; D ambiguous. V was trimmed by 0 bases and J by 5 bases, leaving 13 bases between them. The CDR3 runs to 14 residues. The germline gives CDR1 SQVTM, CDR2 ANQGSEA.

The table lists this clonotype with a few counts. The chain has TRBV7-8 and TRBJ1-6; tentatively, D is TRBD1 (5 bases). The germline V and J ends were trimmed by 1 base and 8 bases, with 15 bases remaining between them. CDR3 length: 16 residues. Looked up from germline, CDR1 is SGHVS and CDR2 is FQNEAQ. CDR3 in amino acids: CASSLDEGNWYSPLHF. The CDR3 region has the DNA TGTGCCAGCAGCTTAGACGAGGGGAACTGGTATTCACCCCTCCACTTT.

The chain links TRBV5-1 to TRBJ1-1; D unclear. The CDR3 is made up of 13 amino acids. Trimming took 4 bases from V and 4 from J, leaving 11 bases between them. The germline gives CDR1 SGHRS, CDR2 YFSETQ. CDR3 bases: TGCGCCAGCAGCACGGGGTGGGCCACTGAAGCTTTCTTT. Amino acids: CASSTGWATEAFF.

Points on this clonotype: A much more abundant neighbour one base away suggests this may be a read error. The rearrangement links TRBV7-9 to TRBJ2-3; the D is unclear. The ends were cut back, 2 bases at V and 0 bases at J, with 6 bases in the middle. Germline CDR1 and CDR2: SEHNR and FQNEAQ (reference sequence). CDR3 size: 14 residues. CDR3 region: CASSLSQSTDTQYF. The DNA for the CDR3 is TGTGCCAGCAGCTTATCACAGAGCACAGATACGCAGTATTTT.

The chain is built from TRBV7-2 and TRBJ2-3; 14 nucleotides agree with TRBD2. The J segment lost 5 bases and the V segment lost 5 bases, leaving 9 bases of the junction unmatched. The germline CDR1 and CDR2 sequences are SGHTA and FQGNSA. The CDR3 totals 17 residues. The CDR3 nucleotides read TGTGCCAGCAGCCTCCGACTAGCGGGGGGGCCCGGAGATACGCAGTATTTT. It is translated as CASSLRLAGGPGDTQYF.

The sample holds many counts of this clonotype. The chain employs TRBV5-1 and TRBJ1-1, with TRBD1 as a possible D gene (6 bases). This CDR3 has 14 amino acids. Per the germline V gene, CDR1 is SGHRS and CDR2 is YFSETQ. Trimming took 0 bases from V and 3 from J, leaving 9 bases between them. CDR3 nucleotide sequence: TGCGCCAGCAGCTTGGCGGGGGCGTACACTGAAGCTTTCTTT. Protein sequence: CASSLAGAYTEAFF.

This clonotype was found many times. The gene calls are TRBV10-3 and TRBJ2-6, with 8 bases matching TRBD1. CDR3 length: 17 amino acids. Looked up from germline, CDR1 is ENHRY and CDR2 is SYGVKD. Trimming cost V 7 bases and J 0 bases; bases outside gene matches: 8. The CDR3 region has the DNA TGTGCCATCATGGGGGGACAGGCTTTCTCTGGGGCCAACGTCCTGACTTTC. This encodes CAIMGGQAFSGANVLTF.

This clonotype was detected a few times. This sequence joins TRBV9 and TRBJ1-2; D possibly corresponds to TRBD1 (6 bases). V was trimmed by 4 bases and J by 8 bases, leaving 24 bases between them. The CDR3 loop spans 16 amino acids. Germline assignment: CDR1 SGDLS and CDR2 YYNGEE. CDR3 residues: CASSPLDRWAPEGYTF. CDR3 in DNA: TGTGCCAGCAGCCCACTGGACAGATGGGCCCCAGAAGGCTACACCTTC.

A few counts support this clonotype. J is TRBJ2-3 and V is TRBV4-2; 14 bases are a match to TRBD2. The CDR3 is 19 amino acids. Losses at the gene ends were 3 bases for V and 5 bases for J; bases not matched to a gene: 13. Per the germline V gene, CDR1 is LGHNA and CDR2 is YNFKEQ. In DNA, the CDR3 is TGTGCCAGCAGCCAGATTTATGGACTAGCGGGGGGAGCACAAGATACGCAGTATTTT. As protein: CASSQIYGLAGGAQDTQYF.

J is TRBJ2-3 and V is TRBV7-9; D not certain. Trimming shortened V by 1 base and J by 0 bases, and 11 bases separated the two germline ends. Looked up from germline, CDR1 is SEHNR and CDR2 is FQNEAQ (reference sequence). The CDR3 is 16 residues long. CDR3 coding DNA: TGTGCCAGCAGCTTAGGAGTCGCTAGTAGCACAGATACGCAGTATTTT. Translating gives CASSLGVASSTDTQYF. Full variable domain (missing parts from reference TRBV7-9 and TRBJ2-3): DTGVSQNPRHKITKRGQNVTFRCDPISEHNRLYWYRQTLGQGPEFLTYFQNEAQLEKSRLLSDRFSAERPKGSFSTLEIQRTEQGDSAMYLCASSLGVASSTDTQYFGPGTRLTVL.

This chain uses TRBV12-3 or TRBV12-4 with TRBJ1-2; 11 nucleotides match TRBD1. The CDR3 runs to 15 residues. V trimming: 2 bases; J trimming: 4 bases; junction bases outside the gene matches: 3. The CDR3 bases are TGTGCCAGCAGTTTACAGGACAGGGGGCCCTATGGCTACACCTTC. Residues: CASSLQDRGPYGYTF.